Given below is one T cell receptor beta chain in context. Its antigen is not known. The record originates from a study of CD8+CD57+ T cells in acquired aplastic anemia. Whole-study findings and limits: Patients had around 28 CD8+ CDR3 sequences in common with controls (the shared set).

TCR beta VDJ and CDR3 profiling used genomic DNA as template. TCRdb reanalysed the reads using MiXCR and keeps one entry per CDR3 protein. In the table there are 150,000 to 200,000 distinct CDR3 sequences, about three fifths of which are singletons. CDR1 is MRHNA, CDR2 SNTAGT, per germline. V was clipped by 5 bases and J by 5 bases, with 12 bases between them. This CDR3 spans 13 amino acids. The origin of this receptor is a human donor in good health. Source material: sorted CD4+, CD8+, or CD8+CD57+ T cells (not recorded which) from PBMCs. The chain is built from TRBV6-4 and TRBJ2-5; D tentatively fits TRBD1 or TRBD2 (5 bases each). DNA for the CDR3: TGTGCCAGCAGTTACGGAGAGGGGGAGACCCAGTACTTC. It yields the protein CASSYGEGETQYF.